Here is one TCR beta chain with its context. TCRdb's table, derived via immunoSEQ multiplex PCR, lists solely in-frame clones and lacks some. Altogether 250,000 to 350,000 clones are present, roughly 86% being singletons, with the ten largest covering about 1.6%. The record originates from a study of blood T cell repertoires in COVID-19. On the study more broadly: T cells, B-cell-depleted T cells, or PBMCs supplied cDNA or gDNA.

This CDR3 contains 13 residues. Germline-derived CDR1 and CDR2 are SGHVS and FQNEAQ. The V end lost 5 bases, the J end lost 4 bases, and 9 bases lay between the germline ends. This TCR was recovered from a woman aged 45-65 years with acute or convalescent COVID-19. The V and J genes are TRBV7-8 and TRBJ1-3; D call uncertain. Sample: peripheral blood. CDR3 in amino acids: CASSLNSGNTIYF. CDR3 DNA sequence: TGTGCCAGCAGCCTCAATTCCGGAAACACCATATATTTT. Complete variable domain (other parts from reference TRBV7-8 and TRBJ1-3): GAGVSQSPRYKVAKRGQDVALRCDPISGHVSLFWYQQALGQGPEFLTYFQNEAQLDKSGLPSDRFFAERPEGSVSTLKIQRTQQEDSAVYLCASSLNSGNTIYFGEGSWLTVV.